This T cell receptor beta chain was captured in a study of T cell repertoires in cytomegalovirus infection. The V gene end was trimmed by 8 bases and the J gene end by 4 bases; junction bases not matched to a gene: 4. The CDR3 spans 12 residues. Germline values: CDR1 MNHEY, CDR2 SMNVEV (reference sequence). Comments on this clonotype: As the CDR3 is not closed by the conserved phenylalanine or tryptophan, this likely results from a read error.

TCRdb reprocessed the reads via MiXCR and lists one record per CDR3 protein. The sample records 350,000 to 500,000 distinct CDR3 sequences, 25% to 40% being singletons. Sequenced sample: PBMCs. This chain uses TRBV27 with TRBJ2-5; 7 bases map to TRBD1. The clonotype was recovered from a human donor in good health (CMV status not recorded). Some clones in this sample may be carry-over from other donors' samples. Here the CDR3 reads CASRNRGETQYC. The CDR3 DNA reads TGTGCCAGCCGGAACAGGGGAGAGACCCAGTACTGC.